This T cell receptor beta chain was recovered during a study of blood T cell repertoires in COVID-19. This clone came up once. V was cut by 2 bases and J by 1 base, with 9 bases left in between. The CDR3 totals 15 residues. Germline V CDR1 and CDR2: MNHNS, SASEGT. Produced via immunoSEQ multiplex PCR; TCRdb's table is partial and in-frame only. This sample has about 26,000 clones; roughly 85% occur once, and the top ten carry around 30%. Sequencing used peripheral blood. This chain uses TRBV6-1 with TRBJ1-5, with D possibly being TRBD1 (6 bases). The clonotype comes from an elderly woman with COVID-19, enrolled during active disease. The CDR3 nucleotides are TGTGCCAGCAGTGAACAGGGGAACAGCAATCAGCCCCAGCATTTT. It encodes CASSEQGNSNQPQHF.